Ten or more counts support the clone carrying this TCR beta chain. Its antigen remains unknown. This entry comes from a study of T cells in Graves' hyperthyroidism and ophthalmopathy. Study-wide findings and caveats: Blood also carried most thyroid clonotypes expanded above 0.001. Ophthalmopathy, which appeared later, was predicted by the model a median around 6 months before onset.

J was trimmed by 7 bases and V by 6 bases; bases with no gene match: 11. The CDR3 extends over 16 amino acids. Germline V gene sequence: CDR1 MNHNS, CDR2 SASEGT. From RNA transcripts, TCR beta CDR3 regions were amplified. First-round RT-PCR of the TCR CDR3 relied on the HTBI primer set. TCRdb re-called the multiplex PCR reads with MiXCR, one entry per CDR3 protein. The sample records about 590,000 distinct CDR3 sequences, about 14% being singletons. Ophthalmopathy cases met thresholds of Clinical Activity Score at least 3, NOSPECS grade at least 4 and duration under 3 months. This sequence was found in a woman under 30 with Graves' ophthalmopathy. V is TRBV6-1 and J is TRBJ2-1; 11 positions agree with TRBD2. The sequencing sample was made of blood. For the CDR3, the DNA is TGTGCCAGCAGGCCGGGGGGGGCTAGCGGGAGGAATGAGCAGTTCTTC. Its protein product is CASRPGGASGRNEQFF.